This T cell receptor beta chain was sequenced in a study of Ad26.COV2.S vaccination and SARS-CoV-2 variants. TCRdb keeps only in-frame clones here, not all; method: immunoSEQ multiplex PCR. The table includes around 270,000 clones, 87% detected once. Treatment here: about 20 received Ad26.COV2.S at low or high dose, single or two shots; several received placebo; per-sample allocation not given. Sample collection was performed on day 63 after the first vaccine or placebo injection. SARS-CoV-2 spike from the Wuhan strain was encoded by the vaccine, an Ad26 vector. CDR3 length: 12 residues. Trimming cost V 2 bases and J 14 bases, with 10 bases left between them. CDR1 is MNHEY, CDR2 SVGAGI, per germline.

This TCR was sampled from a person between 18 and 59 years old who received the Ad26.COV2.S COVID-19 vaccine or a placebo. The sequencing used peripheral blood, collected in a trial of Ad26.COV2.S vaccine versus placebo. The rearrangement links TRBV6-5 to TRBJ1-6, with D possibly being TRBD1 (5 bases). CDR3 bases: TGTGCCAGCAGTTACAAGGGGACGACCCTCCACTTT. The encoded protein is CASSYKGTTLHF.